Each of the 8 T cell receptor beta chains below was sequenced from the same sample in a study of response to subunit inactivated influenza vaccine. Using its own MiXCR run on the RT-PCR reads, TCRdb lists one record per CDR3 protein. Among hundreds of thousands of distinct CDR3 sequences, roughly 25% were seen once, and the ten largest hold around 1.8%. The sample was CD4+ T cells sorted from PBMCs, taken roughly 5 days after vaccination. These receptors were taken from a man aged 50 or older who received an inactivated influenza vaccine.

This clonotype showed up just a few times. CDR3 region: CSVVRTGRGNEQFF. The CDR3 bases are TGCAGCGTTGTCAGAACGGGAAGGGGAAATGAGCAGTTCTTC. The V and J genes are TRBV29-1 and TRBJ2-1, with D tentatively TRBD1 or TRBD2 (5 bases each). This CDR3 has 14 amino acids. Germline-derived CDR1 and CDR2 are SQVTM and ANQGSEA. The V end was cut by 4 bases, the J end by 7 bases, with 17 bases between.

This clonotype was seen only a few times. The chain uses TRBV7-9 and TRBJ1-4; D is ambiguous. The ends were cut back, 5 bases at V and 0 bases at J, with 16 bases in the middle. The germline gives CDR1 SEHNR, CDR2 FQNEAQ (reference sequence). The CDR3 is 17 residues long. CDR3 protein: CASSLGMGRATNEKLFF. The CDR3 DNA is TGTGCCAGCAGCCTTGGTATGGGTCGTGCAACTAATGAAAAACTGTTTTTT.

This rearrangement joins TRBV4-2 to TRBJ1-2; D call uncertain. This CDR3 is built from 15 residues. The germline V gene encodes CDR1 LGHNA and CDR2 YNFKEQ. V was cut by 0 bases and J by 1 base, with 9 bases left in between. CDR3 sequence (DNA): TGTGCCAGCAGCCAAGACTTGGGCCGTAACTATGGCTACACCTTC. Its protein product is CASSQDLGRNYGYTF.

V usage is TRBV29-1 and J usage is TRBJ2-7; the D is unclear. This CDR3 region has 15 residues. Germline V CDR1 and CDR2: SQVTM, ANQGSEA. Trimming removed 1 base at V and 0 bases at J, with 13 bases between. The CDR3 sequence: CSVEVPARSSYEQYF. The CDR3 DNA reads as TGCAGCGTTGAAGTTCCAGCCCGGAGCTCCTACGAGCAGTACTTC.

The chain has TRBV3-1 and TRBJ2-7; D might be TRBD1 (5 bases). This CDR3 has 17 amino acids. The V end was cut by 5 bases, the J end by 8 bases, with 28 bases between. Germline values: CDR1 LGHDT, CDR2 YNNKEL (reference sequence). This chain's CDR3 is CASSFGRAVFGLHKQYF. CDR3 DNA: TGTGCCAGCAGCTTCGGCAGGGCAGTTTTCGGTCTTCACAAGCAGTACTTC.

In its sample, this clonotype was seen a few times. Germline and junction disagree at one end, which may indicate a read error. J is TRBJ1-6 and V is TRBV6-6; D perhaps matches TRBD1 (6 bases). Germline values: CDR1 MNHNY, CDR2 SVGAGI (reference sequence). The CDR3 is made up of 12 amino acids. The CDR3 loop is CASSYGTTTFSF. CDR3 DNA: TGTGCCAGCAGTTACGGGACAACAACTTTCAGTTTT.

The chain has TRBV6-1 and TRBJ2-3, with TRBD2 matching 8 bases. This CDR3 region has 14 residues. Trimming removed 6 bases from V and 5 bases from J; junction bases left unmatched: 7. The germline CDR1 and CDR2 sequences are MNHNS and SASEGT. The CDR3 region is CASRRRGGIDTQYF. In DNA form, the CDR3 reads TGTGCCAGCAGACGCCGGGGGGGGATAGATACGCAGTATTTT.

This clonotype was seen a handful of times. The chain uses TRBV4-1 and TRBJ2-3, with TRBD2 as a possible D gene (5 bases). V lost 4 bases, J lost 0 bases, and 8 bases lay in between. The germline CDR1 and CDR2 sequences are MGHRA and YSYEKL. CDR3 length equals 14 residues. CDR3 region: CASSPRTSTDTQYF. The CDR3 DNA follows: TGCGCCAGCAGCCCGCGGACTAGCACAGATACGCAGTATTTT.